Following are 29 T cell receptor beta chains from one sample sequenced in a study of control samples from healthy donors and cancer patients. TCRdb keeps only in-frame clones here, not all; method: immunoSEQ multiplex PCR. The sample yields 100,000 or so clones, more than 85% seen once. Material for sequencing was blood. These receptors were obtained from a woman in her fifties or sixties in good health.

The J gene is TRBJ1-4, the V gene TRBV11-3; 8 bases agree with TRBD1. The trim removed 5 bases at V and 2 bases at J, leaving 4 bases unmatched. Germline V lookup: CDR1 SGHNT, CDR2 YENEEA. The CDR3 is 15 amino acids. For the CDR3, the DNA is TGTGCCAGCAGCATGGGGACAGGCACTAATGAAAAACTGTTTTTT. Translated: CASSMGTGTNEKLFF.

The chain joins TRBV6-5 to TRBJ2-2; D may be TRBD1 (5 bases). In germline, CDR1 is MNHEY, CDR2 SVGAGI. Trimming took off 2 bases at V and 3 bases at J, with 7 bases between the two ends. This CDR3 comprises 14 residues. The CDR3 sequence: CASSYRGDTGELFF. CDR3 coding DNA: TGTGCCAGCAGTTACAGGGGCGACACCGGGGAGCTGTTTTTT.

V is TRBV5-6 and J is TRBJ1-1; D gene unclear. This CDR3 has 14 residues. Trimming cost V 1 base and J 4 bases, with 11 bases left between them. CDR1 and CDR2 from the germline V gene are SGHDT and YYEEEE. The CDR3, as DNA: TGTGCCAGCAGCTTGAGAATGTATGGCACTGAAGCTTTCTTT. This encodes CASSLRMYGTEAFF.

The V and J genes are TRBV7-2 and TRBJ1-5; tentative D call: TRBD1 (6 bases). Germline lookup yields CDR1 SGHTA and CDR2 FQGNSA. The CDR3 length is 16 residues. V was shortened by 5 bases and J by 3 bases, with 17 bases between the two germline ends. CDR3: CASSKEGGSPNQPQHF. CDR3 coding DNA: TGTGCCAGCAGCAAGGAGGGGGGGAGCCCCAATCAGCCCCAGCATTTT.

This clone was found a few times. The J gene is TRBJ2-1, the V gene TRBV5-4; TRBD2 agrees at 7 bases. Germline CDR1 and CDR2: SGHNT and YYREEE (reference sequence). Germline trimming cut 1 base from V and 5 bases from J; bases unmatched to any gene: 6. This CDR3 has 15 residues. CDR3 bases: TGTGCCAGCAGCTTGAGGACTAGTTACGACAATGAGCAGTTCTTC. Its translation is CASSLRTSYDNEQFF.

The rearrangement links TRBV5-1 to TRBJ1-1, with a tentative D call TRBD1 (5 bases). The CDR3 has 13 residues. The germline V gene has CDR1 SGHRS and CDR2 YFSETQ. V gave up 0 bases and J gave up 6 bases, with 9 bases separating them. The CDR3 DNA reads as TGCGCCAGCAGCTTGGGGCAGGGCGCTGAAGCTTTCTTT. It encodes CASSLGQGAEAFF.

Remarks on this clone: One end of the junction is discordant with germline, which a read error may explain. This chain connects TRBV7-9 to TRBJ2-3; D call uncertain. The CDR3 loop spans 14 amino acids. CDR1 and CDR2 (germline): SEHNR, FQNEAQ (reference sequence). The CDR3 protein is CASSLLSTSRPIDF. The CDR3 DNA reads TGTGCCAGCAGCTTACTTTCGACCTCACGCCCTATTGATTTT.

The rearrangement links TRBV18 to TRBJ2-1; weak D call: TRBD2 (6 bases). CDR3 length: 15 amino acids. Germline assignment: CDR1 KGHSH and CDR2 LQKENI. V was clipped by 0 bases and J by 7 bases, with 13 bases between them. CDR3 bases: TGTGCCAGCTCACCACCGACTAGGGCTGGGAATGAGCAGTTCTTC. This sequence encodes CASSPPTRAGNEQFF. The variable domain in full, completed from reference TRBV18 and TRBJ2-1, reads NAGVMQNPRHLVRRRGQEARLRCSPMKGHSHVYWYRQLPEEGLKFMVYLQKENIIDESGMPKERFSAEFPKEGPSILRIQQVVRGDSAAYFCASSPPTRAGNEQFFGPGTRLTVL.

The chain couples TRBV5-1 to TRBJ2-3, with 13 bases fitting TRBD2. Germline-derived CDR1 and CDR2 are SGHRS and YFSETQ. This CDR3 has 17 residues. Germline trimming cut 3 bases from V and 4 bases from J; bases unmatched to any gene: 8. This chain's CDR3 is CASSSRSGTSGADTQYF. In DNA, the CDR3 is TGCGCCAGCAGCTCTCGGTCCGGGACTAGCGGGGCAGATACGCAGTATTTT.

CDR3: CASSPAAYEQYF. For the CDR3, the DNA is TGTGCCAGCTCACCCGCGGCCTACGAGCAGTACTTC. The chain links TRBV18 to TRBJ2-7; D is unresolved. V lost 3 bases, J lost 2 bases, and 5 bases lay in between. This CDR3 has 12 residues. Per germline, CDR1 KGHSH and CDR2 LQKENI.

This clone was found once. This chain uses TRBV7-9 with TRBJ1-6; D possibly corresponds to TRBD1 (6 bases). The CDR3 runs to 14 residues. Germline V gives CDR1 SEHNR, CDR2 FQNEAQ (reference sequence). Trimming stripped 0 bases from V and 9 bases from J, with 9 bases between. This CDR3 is CASSLAQGSSPLHF. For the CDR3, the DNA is TGTGCCAGCAGCTTAGCACAGGGCAGTTCACCCCTCCACTTT.

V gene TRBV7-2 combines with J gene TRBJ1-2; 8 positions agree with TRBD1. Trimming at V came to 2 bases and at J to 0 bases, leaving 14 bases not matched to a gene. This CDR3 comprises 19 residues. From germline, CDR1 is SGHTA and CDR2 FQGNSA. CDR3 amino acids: CASSLTGTGLGIANYGYTF. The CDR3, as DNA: TGTGCCAGCAGCTTAACCGGGACAGGACTAGGTATAGCTAACTATGGCTACACCTTC. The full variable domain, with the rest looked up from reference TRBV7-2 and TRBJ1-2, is GAGVSQSPSNKVTEKGKDVELRCDPISGHTALYWYRQSLGQGLEFLIYFQGNSAPDKSGLPSDRFSAERTGGSVSTLTIQRTQQEDSAVYLCASSLTGTGLGIANYGYTFGSGTRLTVV.

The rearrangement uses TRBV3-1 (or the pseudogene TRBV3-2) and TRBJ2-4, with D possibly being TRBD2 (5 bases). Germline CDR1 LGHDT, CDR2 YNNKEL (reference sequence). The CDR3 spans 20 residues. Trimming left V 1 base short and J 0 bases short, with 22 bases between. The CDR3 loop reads CASSQVSGEKDALAKNIQYF. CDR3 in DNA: TGTGCCAGCAGCCAAGTTTCCGGGGAGAAGGACGCACTAGCCAAAAACATTCAGTACTTC.

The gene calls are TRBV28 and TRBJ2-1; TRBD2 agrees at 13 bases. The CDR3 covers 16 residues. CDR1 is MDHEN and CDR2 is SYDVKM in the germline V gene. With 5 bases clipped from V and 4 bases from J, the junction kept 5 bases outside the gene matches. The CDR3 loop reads CASSQRTSGRYNEQFF. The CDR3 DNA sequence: TGTGCCAGCAGTCAACGGACTAGCGGGAGATACAATGAGCAGTTCTTC.

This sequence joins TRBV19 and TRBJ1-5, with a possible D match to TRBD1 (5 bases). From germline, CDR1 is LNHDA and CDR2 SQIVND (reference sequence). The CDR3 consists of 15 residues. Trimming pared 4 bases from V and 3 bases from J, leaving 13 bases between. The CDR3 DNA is TGTGCCAGTAGTACTCCCACAGGAAACAATCAGCCCCAGCATTTT. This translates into CASSTPTGNNQPQHF.

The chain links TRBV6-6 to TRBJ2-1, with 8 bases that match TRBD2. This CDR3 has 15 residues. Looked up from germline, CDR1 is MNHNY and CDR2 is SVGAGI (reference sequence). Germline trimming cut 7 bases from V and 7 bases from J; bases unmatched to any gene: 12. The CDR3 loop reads CASMSQAGGGNEQFF. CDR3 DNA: TGTGCCAGCATGTCGCAGGCGGGAGGAGGGAATGAGCAGTTCTTC.

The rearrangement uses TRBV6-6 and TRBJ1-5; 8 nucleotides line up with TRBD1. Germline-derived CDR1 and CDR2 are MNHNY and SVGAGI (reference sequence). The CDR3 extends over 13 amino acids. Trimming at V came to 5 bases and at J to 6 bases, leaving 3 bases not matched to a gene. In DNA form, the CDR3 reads TGTGCCAGCAGTAATACAGGGGGTCAGCCCCAGCATTTT. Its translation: CASSNTGGQPQHF.

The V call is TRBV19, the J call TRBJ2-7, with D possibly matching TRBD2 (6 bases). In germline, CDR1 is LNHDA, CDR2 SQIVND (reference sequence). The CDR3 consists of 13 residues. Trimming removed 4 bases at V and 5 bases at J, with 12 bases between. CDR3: CASSKRGGDEQYF. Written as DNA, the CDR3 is TGTGCCAGTAGTAAAAGGGGAGGAGACGAGCAGTACTTC.

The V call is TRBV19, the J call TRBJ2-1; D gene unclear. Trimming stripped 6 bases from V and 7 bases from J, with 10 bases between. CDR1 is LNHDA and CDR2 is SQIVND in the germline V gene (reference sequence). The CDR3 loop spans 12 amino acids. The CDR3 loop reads CASRDLGNEQFF. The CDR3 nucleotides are TGTGCCAGTAGGGATTTGGGGAATGAGCAGTTCTTC. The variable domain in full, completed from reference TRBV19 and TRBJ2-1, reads DGGITQSPKYLFRKEGQNVTLSCEQNLNHDAMYWYRQDPGQGLRLIYYSQIVNDFQKGDIAEGYSVSREKKESFPLTVTSAQKNPTAFYLCASRDLGNEQFFGPGTRLTVL.

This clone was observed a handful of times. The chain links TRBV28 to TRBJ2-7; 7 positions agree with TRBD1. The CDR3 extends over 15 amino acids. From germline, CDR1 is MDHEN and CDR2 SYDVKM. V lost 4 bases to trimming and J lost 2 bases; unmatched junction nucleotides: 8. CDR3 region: CASSSPGGNTYEQYF. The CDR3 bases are TGTGCCAGCAGTTCACCAGGGGGAAACACCTACGAGCAGTACTTC.

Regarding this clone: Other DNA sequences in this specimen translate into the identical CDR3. DNA for the CDR3: TGTGCCAGCAGCTTAGGGGGGACCGGGGAGCTGTTTTTT. Protein: CASSLGGTGELFF. V usage is TRBV7-9 and J usage is TRBJ2-2, with D possibly called TRBD1 or TRBD2 (5 bases each). CDR1 is SEHNR, CDR2 FQNEAQ, per germline (reference sequence). The CDR3 contains 13 residues. The ends were cut back, 1 base at V and 5 bases at J, with 5 bases in the middle.

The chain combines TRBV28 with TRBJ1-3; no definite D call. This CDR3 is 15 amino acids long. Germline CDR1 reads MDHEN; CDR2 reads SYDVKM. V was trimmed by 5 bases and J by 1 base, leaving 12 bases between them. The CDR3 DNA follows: TGTGCCAGCAGTCCCTGGACGGAATCTGGAAACACCATATATTTT. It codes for CASSPWTESGNTIYF.

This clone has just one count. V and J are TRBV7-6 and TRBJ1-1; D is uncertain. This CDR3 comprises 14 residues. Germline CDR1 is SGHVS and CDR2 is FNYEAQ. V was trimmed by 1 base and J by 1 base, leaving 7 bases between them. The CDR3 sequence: CASSLVQKNTEAFF. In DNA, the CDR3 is TGTGCCAGCAGCTTAGTACAGAAGAACACTGAAGCTTTCTTT. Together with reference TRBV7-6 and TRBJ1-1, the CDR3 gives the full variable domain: GAGVSQSPRYKVTKRGQDVALRCDPISGHVSLYWYRQALGQGPEFLTYFNYEAQQDKSGLPNDRFSAERPEGSISTLTIQRTEQRDSAMYRCASSLVQKNTEAFFGQGTRLTVV.

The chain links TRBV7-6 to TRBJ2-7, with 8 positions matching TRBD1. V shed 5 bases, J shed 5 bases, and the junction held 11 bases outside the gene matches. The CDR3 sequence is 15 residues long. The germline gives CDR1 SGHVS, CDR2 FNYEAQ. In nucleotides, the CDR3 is TGTGCCAGCAGCCTTGGACAGGGTCAAATCCACGAGCAGTACTTC. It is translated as CASSLGQGQIHEQYF. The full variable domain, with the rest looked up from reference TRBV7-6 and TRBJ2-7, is GAGVSQSPRYKVTKRGQDVALRCDPISGHVSLYWYRQALGQGPEFLTYFNYEAQQDKSGLPNDRFSAERPEGSISTLTIQRTEQRDSAMYRCASSLGQGQIHEQYFGPGTRLTVT.

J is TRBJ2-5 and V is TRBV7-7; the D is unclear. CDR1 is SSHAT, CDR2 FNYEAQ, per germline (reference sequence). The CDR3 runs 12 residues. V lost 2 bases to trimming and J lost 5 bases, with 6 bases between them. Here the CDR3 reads CASSLYGETQYF. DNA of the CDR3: TGTGCCAGCAGCTTATACGGGGAGACCCAGTACTTC.

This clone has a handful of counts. The CDR3 region is CASSDGGGSNEQFF. The CDR3 DNA sequence: TGTGCCAGCAGTGACGGGGGGGGCTCTAATGAGCAGTTCTTC. V usage is TRBV6-4 and J usage is TRBJ2-1; a possible D gene is TRBD2 (7 bases). The CDR3 covers 14 residues. V lost 2 bases and J 7 bases, leaving 12 bases between the germline ends. The germline CDR1 and CDR2 sequences are MRHNA and SNTAGT.

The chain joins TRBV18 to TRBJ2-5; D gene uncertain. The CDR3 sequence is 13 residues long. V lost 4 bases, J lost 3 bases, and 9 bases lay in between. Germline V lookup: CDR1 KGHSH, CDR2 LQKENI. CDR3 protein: CASSRSQEETQYF. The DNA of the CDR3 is TGTGCCAGCTCACGATCTCAGGAAGAGACCCAGTACTTC.

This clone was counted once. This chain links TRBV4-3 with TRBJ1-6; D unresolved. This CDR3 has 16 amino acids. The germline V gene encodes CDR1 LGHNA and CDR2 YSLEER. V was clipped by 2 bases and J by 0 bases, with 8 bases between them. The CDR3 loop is CASSQFGNSYNSPLHF. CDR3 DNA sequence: TGCGCCAGCAGCCAATTCGGGAACTCCTATAATTCACCCCTCCACTTT.

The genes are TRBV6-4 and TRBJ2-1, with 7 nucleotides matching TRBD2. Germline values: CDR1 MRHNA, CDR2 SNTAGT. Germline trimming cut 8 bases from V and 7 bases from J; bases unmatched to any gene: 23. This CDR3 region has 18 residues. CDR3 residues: CASARRPGGRASGNEQFF. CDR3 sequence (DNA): TGTGCCAGCGCCCGCCGGCCCGGCGGGAGAGCTTCGGGTAATGAGCAGTTCTTC.